Each of the 8 T cell receptor beta chains below was sequenced from the same sample in a study of identical twins (dated by TCRdb to about 2016). The receptor library was made with 5' RACE. Sequencing instrument: Illumina HiSeq 2000. The public reads were reprocessed in TCRdb via fastp at Q25 and MiXCR, keeping in-frame beta chains. Every distinct CDR3 protein forms one entry, paired with its most common genes and DNA. For this sample the table gives hundreds of thousands of distinct CDR3 sequences, of which roughly an eighth were detected only once. 1.5% to 2% of the sample lies in the top ten. These data are also associated with another study on yellow fever vaccine responses in identical twins.

The specimen sequenced was PBMCs. Receptor source: a woman between 18 and 30 years old in good health.

The genes are TRBV20-1 and TRBJ2-3; D is unclear. CDR3 length: 13 residues. Germline lookup yields CDR1 DFQATT and CDR2 SNEGSKA (reference sequence). V shed 2 bases and J shed 3 bases, with 9 bases lying between them. Here the CDR3 reads CSARLDKTDTQYF. In DNA form, the CDR3 reads TGCAGTGCTAGACTCGATAAAACAGATACGCAGTATTTT.

This rearrangement joins TRBV13 to TRBJ1-6; the D gene is possibly TRBD1 (5 bases). V lost 7 bases and J lost 6, with 19 bases in between. Germline-derived CDR1 and CDR2 are PRHDT and FYEKMQ (reference sequence). The CDR3 is made up of 16 amino acids. The CDR3 coding sequence is TGTGCCAGCACCCCTCGGGGACCCGGGGGTAATTCACCCCTCCACTTT. Amino acids: CASTPRGPGGNSPLHF.

With regard to this clonotype: The conserved closing phenylalanine or tryptophan is absent in this CDR3, likely reflecting a read error. It is unclear where the CDR3 begins or ends on the DNA, so no DNA is shown, and the CDR3 is as TCRdb lists it. The V gene is TRBV5-1, the J gene TRBJ2-7. Ends included, the CDR3 has 8 residues. Germline lookup yields CDR1 SGHRS and CDR2 YFSETQ. The CDR3 sequence is CASSLLNS.

This clonotype was counted a few times. V is TRBV28 and J is TRBJ2-3, with 8 bases lining up with TRBD2. Unmatched junction bases numbered 4, after V lost 11 bases and J lost 0 bases. Germline assignment: CDR1 MDHEN and CDR2 SYDVKM. The CDR3 sequence is 13 residues long. CDR3 in amino acids: CAVQRGSTDTQYF. The DNA of the CDR3 is TGTGCCGTCCAGCGGGGGAGCACAGATACGCAGTATTTT. The variable domain in full, completed from reference TRBV28 and TRBJ2-3, reads DVKVTQSSRYLVKRTGEKVFLECVQDMDHENMFWYRQDPGLGLRLIYFSYDVKMKEKGDIPEGYSVSREKKERFSLILESASTNQTSMYLCAVQRGSTDTQYFGPGTRLTVL.

Only a few counts were recorded for this clonotype. The chain couples TRBV11-2 to TRBJ2-3; unclear D gene. The germline gives CDR1 SGHAT, CDR2 FQNNGV. The CDR3 consists of 15 residues. Trimming removed 1 base from V and 6 bases from J, with 14 bases in between. In DNA, the CDR3 is TGTGCCAGCAGCTTAGGTCACTTCGTCTTCGATACGCAGTATTTT. It specifies CASSLGHFVFDTQYF.

The V call is TRBV20-1, the J call TRBJ2-3; D not resolved. CDR3 length: 14 amino acids. Trimming cost V 1 base and J 0 bases, with 8 bases left between them. CDR1 and CDR2 from the germline V gene are DFQATT and SNEGSKA (reference sequence). In DNA form, the CDR3 reads TGCAGTGCTAGAGTGGGTGGGAGCACAGATACGCAGTATTTT. This gives the protein CSARVGGSTDTQYF.

This clonotype was observed at least ten times. This rearrangement joins TRBV12-5 to TRBJ1-1; D is perhaps TRBD1 (6 bases). CDR3 length equals 13 residues. In germline, CDR1 is LGHNT, CDR2 FRNRAP. The ends were cut back, 4 bases at V and 2 bases at J, with 8 bases in the middle. This chain's CDR3 is CASGSGHNTEAFF. The CDR3 bases are TGTGCTAGTGGTTCGGGACACAACACTGAAGCTTTCTTT.

This clonotype was found a few times. The rearrangement joins TRBV6-1 to TRBJ2-1, with 9 bases lining up with TRBD1. Germline values: CDR1 MNHNS, CDR2 SASEGT. The J segment lost 8 bases and the V segment lost 10 bases, leaving 12 bases of the junction unmatched. The CDR3 consists of 14 residues. The CDR3 here is CATAGTGSLDEQFF. CDR3 bases: TGTGCCACCGCCGGGACAGGGAGTTTGGATGAGCAGTTCTTC.